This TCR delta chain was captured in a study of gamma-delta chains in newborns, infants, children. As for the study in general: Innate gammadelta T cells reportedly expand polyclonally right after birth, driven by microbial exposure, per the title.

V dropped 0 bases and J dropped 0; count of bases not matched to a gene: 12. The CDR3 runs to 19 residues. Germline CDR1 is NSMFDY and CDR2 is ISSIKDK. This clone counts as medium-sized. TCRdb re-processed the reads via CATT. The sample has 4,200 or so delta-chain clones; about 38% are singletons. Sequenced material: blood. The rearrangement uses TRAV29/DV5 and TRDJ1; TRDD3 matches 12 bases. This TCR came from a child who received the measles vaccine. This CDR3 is CAASGAPRLGDTYTDKLIF. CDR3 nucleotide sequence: TGTGCAGCAAGCGGGGCGCCCCGTCTGGGGGATACGTACACCGATAAACTCATCTTT.